One and the same sample provided the 13 T cell receptor beta chains below, sequenced in a study of T cell changes during pregnancy in multiple sclerosis. Only in-frame clones appear in the TCRdb table, and some are missing; sequencing was by immunoSEQ multiplex PCR. The table lists about 86,000 clones, around 93% of them singletons. The sample consisted of peripheral blood, taken in the first trimester of pregnancy. The receptors stem from a female donor in good health, enrolled as a control in a pregnancy study.

The gene calls are TRBV4-3 and TRBJ1-2; 9 bases align to TRBD1. There are 16 residues in the CDR3. CDR1 and CDR2 (germline): LGHNA, YSLEER. The V gene end was trimmed by 0 bases and the J gene end by 3 bases; junction bases not matched to a gene: 5. This CDR3 is CASSQDGTGHDYGYTF. The CDR3 DNA reads TGCGCCAGCAGCCAAGATGGGACAGGGCATGACTATGGCTACACCTTC.

The chain is built from TRBV7-6 and TRBJ1-1, with a weak D call TRBD1 (5 bases). CDR3 size: 14 residues. V was pared by 6 bases and J by 1 base, with 12 bases between. Germline lookup yields CDR1 SGHVS and CDR2 FNYEAQ. CDR3 region: CASSPGIGNTEAFF. The DNA of the CDR3 is TGTGCCAGCAGTCCAGGGATCGGGAACACTGAAGCTTTCTTT.

The V gene is TRBV7-3, the J gene TRBJ2-1, with 7 bases identical to TRBD1. Unmatched junction bases numbered 1, after V lost 0 bases and J lost 5 bases. Germline V CDR1 and CDR2: SGHTA, FQGTGA. The CDR3 is 14 residues long. Here the CDR3 reads CASSLTGGDNEQFF. CDR3 DNA sequence: TGTGCCAGCAGCTTAACAGGGGGCGACAATGAGCAGTTCTTC.

V and J are TRBV5-1 and TRBJ1-3, with D possibly being TRBD1 (6 bases). Trimming took 5 bases from V and 0 from J, leaving 9 bases between them. This CDR3 spans 14 amino acids. Germline values: CDR1 SGHRS, CDR2 YFSETQ. CDR3 sequence reads: CASRVGASGNTIYF. The CDR3 region has the DNA TGCGCCAGCAGGGTGGGGGCCTCTGGAAACACCATATATTTT.

This chain links TRBV5-6 with TRBJ2-7; TRBD1 aligns across 8 bases. Germline loops: CDR1 SGHDT, CDR2 YYEEEE. Trimming took 3 bases from V and 4 from J; bases not matched to a gene: 9. This CDR3 region has 15 residues. This CDR3 reads CASSSWTGRRYEQYF. The CDR3 coding sequence is TGTGCCAGCAGCTCATGGACAGGGAGAAGGTACGAGCAGTACTTC.

The chain couples TRBV15 to TRBJ1-2; D unresolved. With 7 bases removed from V and 4 bases from J, the gap between germline ends came to 16 bases. This CDR3 spans 14 amino acids. CDR1 and CDR2 from the germline V gene are LNHNV and YYDKDF (reference sequence). CDR3 nucleotides: TGTGCCACCAACCCGTCTGGCAGTCGCTATGGCTACACCTTC. Translating it yields CATNPSGSRYGYTF.

This clone was detected only once. The V gene is TRBV30, the J gene TRBJ2-5; possible D gene TRBD2, 7 bases. Germline CDR1 is GTSNPN and CDR2 is SVGIG (reference sequence). The CDR3 has 15 residues. V lost 0 bases to trimming and J lost 9 bases, with 20 bases between them. CDR3 nucleotide sequence: TGTGCCTGGAGTGTAGGGGGGGGGTCGATGGTGGCCCAGTACTTC. It codes for CAWSVGGGSMVAQYF. Full variable domain (outside the CDR3, taken from reference TRBV30 and TRBJ2-5): SQTIHQWPATLVQPVGSPLSLECTVEGTSNPNLYWYRQAAGRGLQLLFYSVGIGQISSEVPQNLSASRPQDRQFILSSKKLLLSDSGFYLCAWSVGGGSMVAQYFGPGTRLLVL.

The chain carries TRBV19 and TRBJ2-7; 7 nucleotides match TRBD1. This CDR3 is built from 13 residues. Germline V gives CDR1 LNHDA, CDR2 SQIVND (reference sequence). The J segment lost 0 bases and the V segment lost 7 bases, leaving 3 bases of the junction unmatched. Here the CDR3 DNA reads TGTGCCAGTATCGGACAGGACTCCTACGAGCAGTACTTC. This codes for CASIGQDSYEQYF.

The rearrangement uses TRBV6-6 and TRBJ2-7; possible D gene TRBD1, 6 bases. The V end lost 4 bases, the J end lost 4 bases, and 14 bases lay between the germline ends. Looked up from germline, CDR1 is MNHNY and CDR2 is SVGAGI (reference sequence). The CDR3 is 14 residues long. The CDR3 sequence is CASSSMDRGYEQYF. CDR3 nucleotide sequence: TGTGCCAGCAGTTCGATGGACAGAGGGTACGAGCAGTACTTC.

The chain has TRBV18 and TRBJ1-4, with 9 bases aligning to TRBD1. Trimming cost V 8 bases and J 8 bases; bases outside gene matches: 9. CDR3 length equals 14 residues. Germline CDR1 reads KGHSH; CDR2 reads LQKENI. The CDR3 nucleotides are TGTGCCAGCCGGATACAGGGGGCTCGGGAAAAACTGTTTTTT. Translated, it gives CASRIQGAREKLFF. Based on the CDR3 plus reference TRBV18 and TRBJ1-4, the full variable domain is NAGVMQNPRHLVRRRGQEARLRCSPMKGHSHVYWYRQLPEEGLKFMVYLQKENIIDESGMPKERFSAEFPKEGPSILRIQQVVRGDSAAYFCASRIQGAREKLFFGSGTQLSVL.

This clone has just one count. The chain uses TRBV7-2 and TRBJ1-2; D unclear. Trimming pared 1 base from V and 7 bases from J, leaving 4 bases between. The CDR3 covers 11 residues. Germline V gene data show CDR1 as SGHTA and CDR2 as FQGNSA. CDR3 sequence: CASSLVAGYTF. Written as DNA, the CDR3 is TGTGCCAGCAGCTTAGTGGCTGGCTACACCTTC.

This CDR3 is CASSKAGRGYTF. CDR3 bases: TGTGCCAGTAGCAAGGCAGGGCGCGGCTACACCTTC. This rearrangement joins TRBV19 to TRBJ1-2; weak D call: TRBD1 (5 bases). The CDR3 length is 12 residues. CDR1 LNHDA and CDR2 SQIVND come from the germline V gene (reference sequence). The V end lost 6 bases, the J end lost 8 bases, and 13 bases lay between the germline ends.

The chain combines TRBV2 with TRBJ2-7, with D maybe TRBD2 (5 bases). Between the trimmed V and J ends, which lost 3 bases and 7 bases, there was a span of 13 bases. This CDR3 has 13 amino acids. The germline V gene has CDR1 SNHLY and CDR2 FYNNEI. The CDR3 sequence is CASSDGREGEQYF. DNA for the CDR3: TGTGCCAGCAGTGACGGACGAGAGGGAGAGCAGTACTTC.